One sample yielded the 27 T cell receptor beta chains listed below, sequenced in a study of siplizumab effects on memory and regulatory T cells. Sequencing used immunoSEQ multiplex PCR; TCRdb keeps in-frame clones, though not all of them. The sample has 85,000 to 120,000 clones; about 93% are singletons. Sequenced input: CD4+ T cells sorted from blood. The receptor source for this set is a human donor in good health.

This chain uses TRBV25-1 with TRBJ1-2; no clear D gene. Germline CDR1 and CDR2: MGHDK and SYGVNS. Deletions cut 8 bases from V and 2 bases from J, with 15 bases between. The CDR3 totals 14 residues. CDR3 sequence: CASVTPPDNYGYTF. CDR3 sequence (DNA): TGTGCCAGCGTTACACCCCCCGACAACTATGGCTACACCTTC.

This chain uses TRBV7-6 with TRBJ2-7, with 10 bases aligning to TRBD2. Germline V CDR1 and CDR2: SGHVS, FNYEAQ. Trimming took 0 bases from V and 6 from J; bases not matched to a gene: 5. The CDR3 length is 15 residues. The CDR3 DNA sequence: TGTGCCAGCAGCTTAGCGCCGCTAGCGGGAGCCGAGCAGTACTTC. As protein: CASSLAPLAGAEQYF.

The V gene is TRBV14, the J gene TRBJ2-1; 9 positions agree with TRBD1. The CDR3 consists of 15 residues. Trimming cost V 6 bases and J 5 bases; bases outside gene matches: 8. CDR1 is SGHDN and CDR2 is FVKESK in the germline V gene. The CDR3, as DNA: TGTGCCAGCAGGCCAACAGGGGGCCTCCACAATGAGCAGTTCTTC. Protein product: CASRPTGGLHNEQFF.

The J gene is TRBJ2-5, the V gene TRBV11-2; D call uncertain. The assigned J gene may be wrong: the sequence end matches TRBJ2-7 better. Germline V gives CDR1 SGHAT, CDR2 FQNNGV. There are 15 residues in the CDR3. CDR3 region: CASSLDLLLSYEQYF. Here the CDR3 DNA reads TGTGCCAGCAGCTTAGATCTGTTACTCTCCTACGAGCAGTACTTC.

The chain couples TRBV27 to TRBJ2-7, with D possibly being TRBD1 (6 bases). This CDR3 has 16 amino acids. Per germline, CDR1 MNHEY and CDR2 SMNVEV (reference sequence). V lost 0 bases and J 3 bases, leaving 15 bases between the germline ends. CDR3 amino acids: CASSLSFAGVSYEQYF. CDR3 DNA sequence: TGTGCCAGCAGTTTATCATTTGCAGGGGTAAGCTACGAGCAGTACTTC.

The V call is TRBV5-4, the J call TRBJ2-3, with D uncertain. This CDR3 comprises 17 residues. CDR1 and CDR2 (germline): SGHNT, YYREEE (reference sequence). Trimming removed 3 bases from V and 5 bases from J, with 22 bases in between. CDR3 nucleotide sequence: TGTGCCAGCAGCTCCGCCTTCTCGTCGAGATCGAGAGATACGCAGTATTTT. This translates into CASSSAFSSRSRDTQYF.

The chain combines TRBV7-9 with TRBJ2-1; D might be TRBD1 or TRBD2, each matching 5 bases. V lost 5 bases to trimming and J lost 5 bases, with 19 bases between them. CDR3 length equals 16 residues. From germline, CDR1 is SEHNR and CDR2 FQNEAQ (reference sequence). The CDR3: CASSPGARILDNEQFF. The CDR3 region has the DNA TGTGCCAGCAGCCCCGGGGCGAGGATCCTGGACAATGAGCAGTTCTTC.

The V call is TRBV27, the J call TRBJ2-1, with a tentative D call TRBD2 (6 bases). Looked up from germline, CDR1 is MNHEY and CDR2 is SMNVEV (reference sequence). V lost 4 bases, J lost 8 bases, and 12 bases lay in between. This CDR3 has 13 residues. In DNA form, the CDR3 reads TGTGCCAGCAGTTCGTCACCGGGAGATGAGCAGTTCTTC. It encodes CASSSSPGDEQFF.

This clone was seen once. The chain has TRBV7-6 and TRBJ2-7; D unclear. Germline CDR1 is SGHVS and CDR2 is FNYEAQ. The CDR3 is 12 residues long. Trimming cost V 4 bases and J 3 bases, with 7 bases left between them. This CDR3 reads CASSSPDYEQYF. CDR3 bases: TGTGCCAGCAGCTCCCCCGACTACGAGCAGTACTTC.

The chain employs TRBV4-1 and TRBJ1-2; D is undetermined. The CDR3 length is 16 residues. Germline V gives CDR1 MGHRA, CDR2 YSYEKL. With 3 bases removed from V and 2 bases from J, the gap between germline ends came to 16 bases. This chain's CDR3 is CASSQYLGEPNYGYTF. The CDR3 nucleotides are TGCGCCAGCAGCCAGTACCTCGGGGAACCGAACTATGGCTACACCTTC.

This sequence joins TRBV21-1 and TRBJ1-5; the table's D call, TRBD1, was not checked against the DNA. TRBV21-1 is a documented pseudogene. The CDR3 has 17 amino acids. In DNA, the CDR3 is TGTGCCAGCAGCAAAAAACAGGGCAGATTTAGCAATCAGCCCCAGCATTTT. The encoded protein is CASSKKQGRFSNQPQHF.

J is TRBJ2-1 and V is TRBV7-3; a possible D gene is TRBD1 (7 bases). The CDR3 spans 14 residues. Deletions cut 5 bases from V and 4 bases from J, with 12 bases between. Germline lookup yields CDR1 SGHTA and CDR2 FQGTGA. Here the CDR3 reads CASSGGTAYNEQFF. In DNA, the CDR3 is TGTGCCAGCAGCGGCGGGACAGCGTACAATGAGCAGTTCTTC.

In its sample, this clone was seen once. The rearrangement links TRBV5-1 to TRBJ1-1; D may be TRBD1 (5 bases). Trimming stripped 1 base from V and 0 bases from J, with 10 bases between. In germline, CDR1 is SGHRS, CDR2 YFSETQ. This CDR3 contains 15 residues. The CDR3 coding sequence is TGCGCCAGCAGCTTGATTGTAGGGGTGAACACTGAAGCTTTCTTT. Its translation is CASSLIVGVNTEAFF.

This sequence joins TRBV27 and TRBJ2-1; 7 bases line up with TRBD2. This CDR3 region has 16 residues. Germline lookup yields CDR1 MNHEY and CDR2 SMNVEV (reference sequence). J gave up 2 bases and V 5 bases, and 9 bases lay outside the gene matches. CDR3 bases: TGTGCCAGCAGTCGGTGGGAGGGAAAAACCTACAATGAGCAGTTCTTC. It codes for CASSRWEGKTYNEQFF.

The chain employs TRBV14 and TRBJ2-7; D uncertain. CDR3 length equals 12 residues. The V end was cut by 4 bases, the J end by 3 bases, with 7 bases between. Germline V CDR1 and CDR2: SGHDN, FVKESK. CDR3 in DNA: TGTGCCAGCAGCCGAATCTTCTACGAGCAGTACTTC. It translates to CASSRIFYEQYF.

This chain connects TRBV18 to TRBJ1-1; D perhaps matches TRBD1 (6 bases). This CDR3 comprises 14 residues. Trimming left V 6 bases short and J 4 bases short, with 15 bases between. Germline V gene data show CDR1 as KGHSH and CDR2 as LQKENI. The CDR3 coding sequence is TGTGCCAGCTCTCGCACAGGGACTGGCACTGAAGCTTTCTTT. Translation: CASSRTGTGTEAFF.

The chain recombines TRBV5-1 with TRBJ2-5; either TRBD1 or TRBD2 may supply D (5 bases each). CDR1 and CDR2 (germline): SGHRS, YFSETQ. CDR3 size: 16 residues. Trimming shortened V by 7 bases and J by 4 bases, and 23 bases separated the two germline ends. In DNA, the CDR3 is TGCGCCAGCTGCGCTGCCACCGGGACCCTCGGAGAGACCCAGTACTTC. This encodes CASCAATGTLGETQYF.

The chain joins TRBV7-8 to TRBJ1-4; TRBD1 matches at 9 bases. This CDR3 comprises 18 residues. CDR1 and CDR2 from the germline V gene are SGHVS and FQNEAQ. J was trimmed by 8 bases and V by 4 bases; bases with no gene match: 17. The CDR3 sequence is CASSSRLAWTGEGEKLFF. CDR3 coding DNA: TGTGCCAGCAGCTCACGGCTTGCCTGGACAGGGGAAGGCGAAAAACTGTTTTTT.

The CDR3 bases are TGCAGCGTTGGACCGATCTTGACTGGCACGGGTGCCTATACGCAGTATTTT. As protein: CSVGPILTGTGAYTQYF. J is TRBJ2-3 and V is TRBV29-1; D is unclear. Trimming removed 4 bases at V and 7 bases at J, with 27 bases between. Germline lookup yields CDR1 SQVTM and CDR2 ANQGSEA. This CDR3 spans 17 amino acids.

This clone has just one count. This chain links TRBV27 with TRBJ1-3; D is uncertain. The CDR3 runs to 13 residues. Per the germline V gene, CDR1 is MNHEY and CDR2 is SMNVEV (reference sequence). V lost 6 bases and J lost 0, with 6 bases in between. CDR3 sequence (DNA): TGTGCCAGCAGATTCAGCTCTGGAAACACCATATATTTT. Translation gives CASRFSSGNTIYF.

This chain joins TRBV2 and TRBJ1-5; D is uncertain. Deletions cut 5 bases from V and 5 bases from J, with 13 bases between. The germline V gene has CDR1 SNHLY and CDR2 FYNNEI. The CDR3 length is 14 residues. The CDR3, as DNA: TGTGCCAGCAGTATTTCGAGATCGGATCAGCCCCAGCATTTT. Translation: CASSISRSDQPQHF.

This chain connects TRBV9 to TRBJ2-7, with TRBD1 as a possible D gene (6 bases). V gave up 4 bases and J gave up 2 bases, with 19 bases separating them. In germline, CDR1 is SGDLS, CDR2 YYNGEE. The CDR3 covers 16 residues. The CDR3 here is CASSKSVGTQTYEQYF. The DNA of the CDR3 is TGTGCCAGCAGCAAAAGTGTGGGGACACAGACCTACGAGCAGTACTTC.

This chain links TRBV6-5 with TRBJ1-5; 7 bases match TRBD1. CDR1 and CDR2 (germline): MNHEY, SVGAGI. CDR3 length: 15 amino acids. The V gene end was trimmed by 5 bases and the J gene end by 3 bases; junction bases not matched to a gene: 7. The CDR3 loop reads CASSILTGLNQPQHF. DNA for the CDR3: TGTGCCAGCAGTATCTTGACAGGGCTCAATCAGCCCCAGCATTTT.

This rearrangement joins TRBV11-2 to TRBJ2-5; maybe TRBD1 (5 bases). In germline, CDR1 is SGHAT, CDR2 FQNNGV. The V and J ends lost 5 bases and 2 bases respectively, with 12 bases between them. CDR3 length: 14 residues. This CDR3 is CASSPMGRQETQYF. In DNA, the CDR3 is TGTGCCAGCAGCCCAATGGGGCGGCAAGAGACCCAGTACTTC. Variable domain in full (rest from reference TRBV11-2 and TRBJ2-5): EAGVAQSPRYKIIEKRQSVAFWCNPISGHATLYWYQQILGQGPKLLIQFQNNGVVDDSQLPKDRFSAERLKGVDSTLKIQPAKLEDSAVYLCASSPMGRQETQYFGPGTRLLVL.

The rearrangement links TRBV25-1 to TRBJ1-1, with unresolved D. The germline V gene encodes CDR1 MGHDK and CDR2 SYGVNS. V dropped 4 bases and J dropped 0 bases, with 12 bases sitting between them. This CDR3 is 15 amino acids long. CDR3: CASSVDRPMNTEAFF. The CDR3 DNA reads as TGTGCCAGCAGTGTTGATAGGCCCATGAACACTGAAGCTTTCTTT.

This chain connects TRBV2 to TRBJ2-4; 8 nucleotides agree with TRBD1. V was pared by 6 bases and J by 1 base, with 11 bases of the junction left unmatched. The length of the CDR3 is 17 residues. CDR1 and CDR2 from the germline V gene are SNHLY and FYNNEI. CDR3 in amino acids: CASSATGVASAKNIQYF. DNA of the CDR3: TGTGCCAGCAGCGCGACAGGGGTTGCCTCGGCCAAAAACATTCAGTACTTC.

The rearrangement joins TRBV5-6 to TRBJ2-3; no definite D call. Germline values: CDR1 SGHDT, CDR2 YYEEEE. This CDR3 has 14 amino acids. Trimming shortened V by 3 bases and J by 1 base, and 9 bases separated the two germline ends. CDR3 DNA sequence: TGTGCCAGCAGCTCCCGGTTCCGCACAGATACGCAGTATTTT. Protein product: CASSSRFRTDTQYF.